A single sample gave rise to the 16 T cell receptor beta chains below, sequenced in a study of Graves' ophthalmopathy and Graves' hyperthyroidism. Amplified material comprised TCR beta CDR3 regions derived from RNA transcripts. Investigators did first-round RT-PCR with HTBI primers, then second-round multiplex PCR. TCRdb reprocessed the multiplex PCR reads with MiXCR, giving one entry per CDR3 protein. The table has some 240,000 distinct CDR3 sequences, around 50% seen once. Sample: peripheral blood. The receptor set was obtained from an adult man with Graves' ophthalmopathy.

This clonotype was seen more than once but under ten times. This chain joins TRBV12-3 or TRBV12-4 and TRBJ2-5; D is perhaps TRBD1 (6 bases). The CDR3 covers 15 residues. V was trimmed by 5 bases and J by 5 bases, leaving 18 bases between them. The CDR3 DNA follows: TGTGCCAGCAGTGTGGGGACAATAAGTGGGGAGACCCAGTACTTC. Amino acid sequence: CASSVGTISGETQYF.

This rearrangement joins TRBV10-3 to TRBJ2-5, with 8 positions matching TRBD1. The ends lost 6 bases at V and 7 bases at J; junction bases unmatched: 7. This CDR3 comprises 13 residues. Germline V CDR1 and CDR2: ENHRY, SYGVKD. The CDR3 reads CAIRQDRAGTQYF. The DNA for the CDR3 is TGTGCCATCAGACAGGACAGGGCAGGGACCCAGTACTTC.

This clonotype came up a few times. The rearrangement uses TRBV29-1 and TRBJ1-5; a weak D match, TRBD1 (5 bases). This CDR3 is built from 17 residues. Germline V CDR1 and CDR2: SQVTM, ANQGSEA. The germline V and J ends were trimmed by 2 bases and 3 bases, with 20 bases remaining between them. CDR3 protein: CSVEMKAGKMNNQPQHF. The DNA of the CDR3 is TGCAGCGTTGAAATGAAGGCAGGGAAGATGAACAATCAGCCCCAGCATTTT.

This clonotype came up a few times. The rearrangement uses TRBV19 and TRBJ1-3; the D is unclear. Deletions cut 8 bases from V and 0 bases from J, with 11 bases between. The CDR3 totals 14 residues. Germline values: CDR1 LNHDA, CDR2 SQIVND (reference sequence). The CDR3 region is CASRVPSSGNTIYF. In nucleotides, the CDR3 is TGTGCCAGTCGAGTGCCGAGCTCTGGAAACACCATATATTTT.

A note on this clonotype: A much larger clone differs by one base, so this may be a read error. V usage is TRBV10-3 and J usage is TRBJ2-7; D is undetermined. The CDR3 spans 13 residues. Germline V lookup: CDR1 ENHRY, CDR2 SYGVKD. Trimming took off 10 bases at V and 6 bases at J, with 19 bases between the two ends. Here the CDR3 reads CASKGSSLAEQYF. The DNA for the CDR3 is TGTGCCAGTAAGGGATCGAGCCTGGCCGAGCAGTACTTC.

The chain combines TRBV2 with TRBJ1-1, with 9 nucleotides matching TRBD1. Trimming took 3 bases from V and 6 from J; bases not matched to a gene: 8. This CDR3 has 15 amino acids. Germline CDR1 SNHLY, CDR2 FYNNEI. DNA for the CDR3: TGTGCCAGCAGTGATCCGGGACAGGGTCAATCTGAAGCTTTCTTT. Its protein product is CASSDPGQGQSEAFF.

This clonotype was found a few times. This CDR3 reads CASREPRDNSYEQYF. The CDR3 nucleotides read TGCGCCAGCCGAGAGCCCCGGGACAATTCCTACGAGCAGTACTTC. The chain carries TRBV10-1 and TRBJ2-7; D may be TRBD1 (6 bases). V was shortened by 8 bases and J by 1 base, with 18 bases between the two germline ends. The CDR3 is 15 residues long. The germline gives CDR1 WNHNN, CDR2 SYGVQD (reference sequence).

This clonotype was seen a handful of times. The V and J genes are TRBV19 and TRBJ1-5; D uncertain. The V gene's germline CDR1 is LNHDA and CDR2 SQIVND (reference sequence). This CDR3 contains 16 residues. The V and J ends lost 5 bases and 1 base respectively, with 15 bases between them. The CDR3 coding sequence is TGTGCCAGTAGTGTCCACCGTGGTCACAGCAATCAGCCCCAGCATTTT. It translates to CASSVHRGHSNQPQHF. The full variable domain, in which reference TRBV19 and TRBJ1-5 provide the parts outside the CDR3, is DGGITQSPKYLFRKEGQNVTLSCEQNLNHDAMYWYRQDPGQGLRLIYYSQIVNDFQKGDIAEGYSVSREKKESFPLTVTSAQKNPTAFYLCASSVHRGHSNQPQHFGDGTRLSIL.

The genes are TRBV20-1 and TRBJ1-5, with a possible D match to TRBD1 (6 bases). In germline, CDR1 is DFQATT, CDR2 SNEGSKA (reference sequence). The germline V and J ends were trimmed by 6 bases and 0 bases, with 27 bases remaining between them. The CDR3 is made up of 19 amino acids. The CDR3 coding sequence is TGCAGTGCCCGGGGGACGGGACACCAATACCCTTATAGCAATCAGCCCCAGCATTTT. Residues: CSARGTGHQYPYSNQPQHF.

CDR3 nucleotide sequence: TGTGCCAGCAGTTTAAGGGGAGACAATTTACGCAATCAGCCCCAGCATTTT. Translated, it gives CASSLRGDNLRNQPQHF. This chain uses TRBV2 with TRBJ1-5; a weak D match, TRBD1 (5 bases). Germline CDR1 is SNHLY and CDR2 is FYNNEI. The CDR3 extends over 17 amino acids. V was shortened by 5 bases and J by 2 bases, with 19 bases between the two germline ends.

This clonotype has more than one count but fewer than ten. V and J are TRBV7-9 and TRBJ1-1; the D gene is possibly TRBD1 (5 bases). V shed 1 base and J shed 9 bases, with 15 bases lying between them. Looked up from germline, CDR1 is SEHNR and CDR2 is FQNEAQ (reference sequence). This CDR3 is built from 14 residues. CDR3 nucleotide sequence: TGTGCCAGCAGCTTAGGCAGGGACGTCGAAAAAGCTTTCTTT. Protein product: CASSLGRDVEKAFF.

The chain employs TRBV5-5 and TRBJ1-1, with 7 bases aligning to TRBD1. The V gene's germline CDR1 is SGHKS and CDR2 YYEKEE (reference sequence). The V and J ends lost 4 bases and 0 bases, in that order; junction bases with no gene match: 12. The CDR3 extends over 17 amino acids. CDR3 sequence reads: CASSPGQVGVMNTEAFF. The CDR3 DNA reads as TGTGCCAGCAGCCCCGGACAGGTCGGGGTGATGAACACTGAAGCTTTCTTT.

The chain employs TRBV19 and TRBJ1-5, with D tentatively TRBD1 (5 bases). The CDR3 runs to 14 residues. The V and J ends lost 3 bases and 5 bases respectively, with 11 bases between them. Germline V lookup: CDR1 LNHDA, CDR2 SQIVND (reference sequence). The CDR3 is CASSINGADQPQHF. The CDR3 DNA sequence: TGTGCCAGTAGTATTAACGGGGCAGATCAGCCCCAGCATTTT.

This chain uses TRBV2 with TRBJ2-7, with 8 nucleotides matching TRBD2. The length of the CDR3 is 14 residues. Trimming removed 7 bases from V and 5 bases from J; junction bases left unmatched: 10. Germline CDR1 and CDR2: SNHLY and FYNNEI. DNA for the CDR3: TGTGCCAGCATTCCTGAGCGGGAGTCCGACGAGCAGTACTTC. It translates to CASIPERESDEQYF.

Points on this clonotype: Relative to the germline gene, one junction end is altered; a read error may explain this. V usage is TRBV19 and J usage is TRBJ2-7; D is unresolved. This CDR3 spans 14 amino acids. The V gene's germline CDR1 is LNHDA and CDR2 SQIVND (reference sequence). DNA for the CDR3: TGTGCCAGTAGTTTAGACACCAGCTCCTACGAGCAGTACTTC. Protein product: CASSLDTSSYEQYF.

The chain has TRBV30 and TRBJ2-5, with D possibly TRBD2 on 5 matching bases. CDR3 length: 12 residues. The germline CDR1 and CDR2 sequences are GTSNPN and SVGIG (reference sequence). Trimming cost V 3 bases and J 5 bases, with 10 bases left between them. The CDR3 nucleotides are TGTGCCTGGAGCCCTAGCTGGGAGACCCAGTACTTC. The encoded protein is CAWSPSWETQYF. The full variable domain, its missing parts supplied by reference TRBV30 and TRBJ2-5, is SQTIHQWPATLVQPVGSPLSLECTVEGTSNPNLYWYRQAAGRGLQLLFYSVGIGQISSEVPQNLSASRPQDRQFILSSKKLLLSDSGFYLCAWSPSWETQYFGPGTRLLVL.